This is a list of T cell receptor beta chains from one sample in a study of OX40 agonist ivuxolimab in advanced cancers. Clones were sequenced by immunoSEQ multiplex PCR, and TCRdb holds only the in-frame ones, with some missing. Of about 37,000 clones listed, approximately 80% are singletons. Specimen: CD4+ or CD8+ T cells sorted from blood, collected in a trial of the OX40 agonist ivuxolimab. These receptors all come from an adult with an advanced solid tumor such as melanoma, head and neck, liver or kidney cancer. Both conserved end residues are part of each CDR3. The D gene is left open where the match is weak. A clone size is listed for some rows: how often the clone was seen (once, few, many), or a class if it is expanded.

clone_size	v_call	j_call	d_call	cdr3_nt	cdr3_aa
.	TRBV7-7	TRBJ2-1	.	TGTGCTAGCAGCTTAGGGGTAACTACGGAATACAATGAGCAGTTCTTC	CASSLGVTTEYNEQFF
.	TRBV7-9	TRBJ2-7	.	TGTGCCAGCAGCTTAGAAAACTTAGCGTTCAGGGCGGCCAGGTACGAGCAGTACTTC	CASSLENLAFRAARYEQYF
.	TRBV28	TRBJ2-5	.	TGTGCCAGCATGAATTTGGAGACCCAGTACTTC	CASMNLETQYF
.	TRBV7-9	TRBJ1-2	.	TGTGCCAGCAGCTTCTCGGCTAACTATGGCTACACCTTC	CASSFSANYGYTF
.	TRBV7-2	TRBJ2-2	.	TGTGCCAGCAGCTCTTGGACAGACACCGGGGAGCTGTTTTTT	CASSSWTDTGELFF
.	TRBV6-1	TRBJ2-1	TRBD2	TGTGCCAGCAGTGAAGCTCCGGGACTAGCGGGGGGGCTGAGGAATGAGCAGTTCTTC	CASSEAPGLAGGLRNEQFF
once	TRBV7-2	TRBJ2-1	.	TGTGCCAGCAGACTAAGGGAGCAGTTCTTC	CASRLREQFF
.	TRBV5-1	TRBJ2-3	TRBD2	TGCGCCAGCAGCTTCGAGGCAGCGGGAACAGATACGCAGTATTTT	CASSFEAAGTDTQYF
.	TRBV15	TRBJ2-7	.	TGTGCCACCAGCAGAGGCCCGGGATACGAGCAGTACTTC	CATSRGPGYEQYF
.	TRBV11-1	TRBJ2-5	.	TGTGCCAGCAGCTCAGGTGTTGAGACCCAGTACTTC	CASSSGVETQYF
.	TRBV19	TRBJ1-1	TRBD1	TGTGCCAGTACTCGACAGGGGCGCACTGAAGCTTTCTTT	CASTRQGRTEAFF
.	TRBV11-3	TRBJ1-1	.	TGTGCCAGCAGCCCTCGGGCCCCACCTGAAGCTTTCTTT	CASSPRAPPEAFF
.	TRBV19	TRBJ1-1	.	TGTGCCAGTAGTATGTGGATTGCGAACACTGAAGCTTTCTTT	CASSMWIANTEAFF
.	TRBV15	TRBJ2-5	.	TGTGCCACCAGCAGGGATCTTTCTAGCGCAGAGACCCAGTACTTC	CATSRDLSSAETQYF
.	TRBV11-2	TRBJ1-2	.	TGTGCCAGCAGCCCCCTACGGGGCCCGACTAACTATGGCTACACCTTC	CASSPLRGPTNYGYTF
.	TRBV6-1	TRBJ2-5	.	TGTGCCAGCCTCCCTGGGGTCCAAGAGACCCAGTACTTC	CASLPGVQETQYF
.	TRBV7-8	TRBJ2-3	TRBD2	TGTGCCAGCAGCGACAGTCCGGGGGGTACAGATACGCAGTATTTT	CASSDSPGGTDTQYF
.	TRBV27	TRBJ2-1	.	TGTGCCAGCAGCCGTAAGGGGGGAAATGAGCAGTTCTTC	CASSRKGGNEQFF
.	TRBV5-5	TRBJ2-7	.	TGTGCCAGCAGCATCGGCCCGACCTACGAGCAGTACTTC	CASSIGPTYEQYF
.	TRBV4-1	TRBJ1-5	.	TGCGCCAGCAGCCACGGTTCGGGTAGCAATCAGCCCCAGCATTTT	CASSHGSGSNQPQHF
few	TRBV2	TRBJ2-1	TRBD2	TGTGCCGGGACTAGTCCGAGCTCCTACAATGAGCAGTTCTTC	CAGTSPSSYNEQFF
.	TRBV5-4	TRBJ2-3	.	TGTGCCAGCAGCTTGGGGTGGGAGTCCGCAGATACGCAGTATTTT	CASSLGWESADTQYF
once	TRBV6-1	TRBJ2-1	.	TGTGCCAGCAGTGAACGTTTACACAATGAGCAGTTCTTC	CASSERLHNEQFF
.	TRBV28	TRBJ2-3	TRBD2	TGTGCCAGCAGTTTCGAGCGGGAGCGGGGGGATACGCAGTATTTT	CASSFERERGDTQYF
few	TRBV10-3	TRBJ1-2	TRBD1	TGTGCCATCGGGGCCGGGACAGGAGCATATGGCTACACCTTC	CAIGAGTGAYGYTF
.	TRBV7-3	TRBJ2-1	.	TGTGCCAGCAGCTTAGGATCGGGAAACTCCTACAATGAGCAGTTCTTC	CASSLGSGNSYNEQFF
.	TRBV13	TRBJ1-2	.	TGCGCCAGCAGCCAAGAGGACAGAGCTAACTATGGCTACACCTTC	CASSQEDRANYGYTF
.	TRBV7-8	TRBJ1-2	.	TGTGCCAGCAGCTCGGGGCCGACCCCCTATGGCTACACCTTC	CASSSGPTPYGYTF
.	TRBV4-3	TRBJ1-4	.	TGCGCCAGCAGCCAAGGCGGTTTAGCGGGTGAAAAACTGTTTTTT	CASSQGGLAGEKLFF
.	TRBV9	TRBJ1-2	.	TGTGCCAGCAGCGTAGACTGGTCCCACCTCTATGGCTACACCTTC	CASSVDWSHLYGYTF
.	TRBV9	TRBJ1-1	.	TGTGCCAGCAGCGTAGAGGTGAACACTGAAGCTTTCTTT	CASSVEVNTEAFF
.	TRBV7-9	TRBJ2-1	TRBD2	TGTGCCAGCAGCCCAGTCGAAGCGGGAGGGCTCAATGAGCAGTTCTTC	CASSPVEAGGLNEQFF
.	TRBV9	TRBJ1-1	.	TGTGCCAGCAGCGCCGGGGGGGCCACTGAAGCTTTCTTT	CASSAGGATEAFF
.	TRBV19	TRBJ1-5	.	TGTGCCAGTAGTGTACAGAGGTCGATACGGGCGGATCAGCCCCAGCATTTT	CASSVQRSIRADQPQHF
once	TRBV7-6	TRBJ2-3	TRBD1	TGTGCCAGCAGCCGACAGGGATACACAGATACGCAGTATTTT	CASSRQGYTDTQYF
.	TRBV5-1	TRBJ1-5	TRBD1	TGCGCCAGCAGCCCCTACGGACAGGGCAATCAGCCCCAGCATTTT	CASSPYGQGNQPQHF
.	TRBV7-2	TRBJ2-7	.	TGTGCCAGCAGCTTCGCAGGGGCACACGAGCAGTACTTC	CASSFAGAHEQYF
.	TRBV18	TRBJ2-5	.	TGTGCCAGCTCACCATTGGGACCACAAGAGACCCAGTACTTC	CASSPLGPQETQYF
.	TRBV7-3	TRBJ2-3	.	TGTGCCAGCAGCTTAGACAGATACACAGATACGCAGTATTTT	CASSLDRYTDTQYF
.	TRBV28	TRBJ2-1	.	TGTGCCAGCAGTTTAGAGGTAAATGAGCAGTTCTTC	CASSLEVNEQFF
once	TRBV5-6	TRBJ2-7	.	TGTGCCAGCAGCCCTTCCCCCGGAGGCTACGAGCAGTACTTC	CASSPSPGGYEQYF
.	TRBV5-1	TRBJ2-7	TRBD1	TGCGCCAGCAGCGACGGGACAGGGATCTACGAGCAGTACTTC	CASSDGTGIYEQYF
few	TRBV4-3	TRBJ2-1	TRBD1	TGCGCCAGCAGCCAAGACTACAGGGGGCTTGGTGAGCAGTTCTTC	CASSQDYRGLGEQFF
.	TRBV6-5	TRBJ2-5	TRBD1	TGTGCCAGCAGCCGGACAGGGCAAGAGACCCAGTACTTC	CASSRTGQETQYF
.	TRBV7-2	TRBJ2-7	.	TGTGCCAGCAGCTCGTCAGGGGACTCCTACGAGCAGTACTTC	CASSSSGDSYEQYF
.	TRBV7-3	TRBJ2-1	.	TGTGCCAGCAGCCGGGACCTAAGAGGTGAGCAGTTCTTC	CASSRDLRGEQFF
.	TRBV5-1	TRBJ2-2	.	TGCGCCAGCAGCGACGGACGAACGGGGACCGGGGAGCTGTTTTTT	CASSDGRTGTGELFF
.	TRBV7-8	TRBJ2-2	.	TGTGCCAGCAGCTCGAGGACTGTCTACACCGGGGAGCTGTTTTTT	CASSSRTVYTGELFF
.	TRBV28	TRBJ2-7	TRBD2	TGTGCCAGCAGCCCTGACCCGCGGACTAGTCAGGTCTACGAGCAGTACTTC	CASSPDPRTSQVYEQYF
few	TRBV2	TRBJ1-5	.	TGTGCCAGCAGAGCTCATAATAGCAATCAGCCCCAGCATTTT	CASRAHNSNQPQHF
.	TRBV7-2	TRBJ2-1	TRBD2	TGTGCCAGCAGTCAACTAGCGGGGTCTGAGCAGTTCTTC	CASSQLAGSEQFF